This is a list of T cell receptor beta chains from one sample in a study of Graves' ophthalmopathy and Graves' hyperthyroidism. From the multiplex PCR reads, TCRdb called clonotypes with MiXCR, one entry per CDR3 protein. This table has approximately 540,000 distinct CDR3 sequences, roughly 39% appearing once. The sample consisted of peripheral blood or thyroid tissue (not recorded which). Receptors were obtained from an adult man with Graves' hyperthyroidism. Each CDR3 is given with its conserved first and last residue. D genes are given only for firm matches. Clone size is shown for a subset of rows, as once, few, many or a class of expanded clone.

TGTGCCAGCAGAAAGGAGGGGGGACAAGAGACCCAGTACTTC	CASRKEGGQETQYF	TRBV2	many	TRBJ2-5	NA
TGTGCCAGCAGTTTATCGTCGGGACCCAGCACAGATACGCAGTATTTT	CASSLSSGPSTDTQYF	TRBV27	NA	TRBJ2-3	NA
TGTGCCAGCACCCCGGACTGGGACTACGAGCAGTACTTC	CASTPDWDYEQYF	TRBV11-2	many	TRBJ2-7	NA
TGCAGTGCTAGGGCAGGACCCTATAATTCACCCCCTCACTTT	CSARAGPYNSPPHF	TRBV20-1	once	TRBJ1-6	NA
TGTGCCAGCGTCGGGTCCCTTACCTATGGCTACACCTTC	CASVGSLTYGYTF	TRBV25-1	NA	TRBJ1-2	NA
TGTGCCAGTAGTATGATGCACACCGGGGAGCTGTTTTTT	CASSMMHTGELFF	TRBV19	many	TRBJ2-2	NA
TGTGCCAGCAGCTTGAGTGAGGGGGAAGAGACCCAGTACTTC	CASSLSEGEETQYF	TRBV7-8	NA	TRBJ2-5	NA
TGTGCCAGCAGAACTAGCGCGGGGGCCTACGAGCAGTACTTC	CASRTSAGAYEQYF	TRBV12-3/TRBV12-4	few	TRBJ2-7	TRBD2
TGCAGTGCTGAGACAATAGTGAGCTCCTACGAGCAGTACTTC	CSAETIVSSYEQYF	TRBV20-1	many	TRBJ2-7	NA
TGTGCCAGCAGTACAGGGGGTGGCTATGGCTACACCTTC	CASSTGGGYGYTF	TRBV12-3/TRBV12-4	many	TRBJ1-2	TRBD1
TGTGCCAGCAGTCAACAGGGGGATACGCAGTATTTT	CASSQQGDTQYF	TRBV6-1	few	TRBJ2-3	TRBD1
TGTGCCAGCAGCTTAGTCCAGTGGTCCCCAGATACGCAGTATTTT	CASSLVQWSPDTQYF	TRBV7-2	few	TRBJ2-3	NA
TGTGCCAGTAGTAAGGACAGCGTCTATGGCTACACCTTC	CASSKDSVYGYTF	TRBV19	many	TRBJ1-2	NA
TGTGCCAGCAGTTTATGGGCAGGGGAAACCTACGAGCAGTACTTC	CASSLWAGETYEQYF	TRBV7-2	few	TRBJ2-7	NA
TGTGCCCCACCGGGACCGAGAGACACTGAAGCTTTCTTT	CAPPGPRDTEAFF	TRBV19	many	TRBJ1-1	NA
TGTGCCAGCAGCTTAGGGGCTTACAATGAGCAGTACTTC	CASSLGAYNEQYF	TRBV7-8	NA	TRBJ2-7	NA
TGTGCCAGCAGCCGAAATCCCGGGCCCGGGGGCGATCAGCCCCAGCATTTT	CASSRNPGPGGDQPQHF	TRBV7-8	NA	TRBJ1-5	NA
TGTGCCAGCAGCTTAGGAGGGGCCGTCACAGATACGCAGTATTTT	CASSLGGAVTDTQYF	TRBV7-6	few	TRBJ2-3	NA
TGTGCCAGCAGCGATACAGTGAACACCGGGGAGCTGTTTTTT	CASSDTVNTGELFF	TRBV7-3	NA	TRBJ2-2	NA
TGTGCCAGCAGTGGCAGGGTTTCTGAAAAACTGTTTTTT	CASSGRVSEKLFF	TRBV2	many	TRBJ1-4	NA
TGTGCCAGCAGCAAGATTGGACAGCGAGCTAACTATGGCTACACCTTC	CASSKIGQRANYGYTF	TRBV6-1	few	TRBJ1-2	NA
TGTGCCAGCAGCCAGGCCAGGGGGTTGCAGGAGACCCAGTACTTC	CASSQARGLQETQYF	TRBV3-1	NA	TRBJ2-5	TRBD1
TGTGCCAGTAGTATCGGGTGGCAGGCGGCGGGCTATGGCTACACCTTC	CASSIGWQAAGYGYTF	TRBV19	NA	TRBJ1-2	NA
TGTGCCAGCAGTGCCAGCGTCTATAATTCACCCCTCCACTTT	CASSASVYNSPLHF	TRBV6-5	many	TRBJ1-6	NA
TGCAGCACGAGACAGGTGAACACTGAAGCTTTCTTT	CSTRQVNTEAFF	TRBV29-1	NA	TRBJ1-1	NA
TGTGCCAGCAGCTTTCCCTCGGGGGGCAAGCAGTACTTC	CASSFPSGGKQYF	TRBV7-9	many	TRBJ2-7	NA
TGTGCCAGTAGTATATACCGGGACAGGGGGCAGAGAGGCACTGAAGCTTTCTTT	CASSIYRDRGQRGTEAFF	TRBV19	many	TRBJ1-1	TRBD1
TGTGCCAGCCAACCACGGGGGGCCACTGAAGCTTTCTTT	CASQPRGATEAFF	TRBV3-1	few	TRBJ1-1	NA
TGTGCCAGCATCACCGGGACAGGGGGCAACGAGCAGTACTTC	CASITGTGGNEQYF	TRBV12-3/TRBV12-4	once	TRBJ2-7	TRBD1
TGTGCCAGCAGCCAAGAGGTAGAAGCGTACGAGCAGTACTTC	CASSQEVEAYEQYF	TRBV7-9	NA	TRBJ2-7	NA
TGCAGTGAGGTCCCTTACGGCAGGGGGTTGTCTTCACCCCTCCACTTT	CSEVPYGRGLSSPLHF	TRBV29-1	NA	TRBJ1-6	TRBD1
TGTGCCATCAGTGAACCGACTAGTTTTAATGAGCAGTTCTTC	CAISEPTSFNEQFF	TRBV10-3	NA	TRBJ2-1	NA
TGCAGTGCTTGGCGGGGTGGGAGCCAGCCCCAGCATTTT	CSAWRGGSQPQHF	TRBV20-1	few	TRBJ1-5	NA
TGCGCCAGCAGTCGCCCTACAGGGAGTTCTTATGGCTACACCTTC	CASSRPTGSSYGYTF	TRBV4-1	NA	TRBJ1-2	NA
TGTGCCAGCAGTGAATCGCCCGGGACAGGGGGTGAAAAACTGTTTTTT	CASSESPGTGGEKLFF	TRBV25-1	NA	TRBJ1-4	TRBD1
TGCGCCAGCAGCCAAGAGTTGGGGAGGCGAAACACCATATATTTT	CASSQELGRRNTIYF	TRBV4-1	NA	TRBJ1-3	NA
TGCAGCGTTGACAGGGTCTTAAAGGACACTGAAGCTTTCTTT	CSVDRVLKDTEAFF	TRBV29-1	NA	TRBJ1-1	NA